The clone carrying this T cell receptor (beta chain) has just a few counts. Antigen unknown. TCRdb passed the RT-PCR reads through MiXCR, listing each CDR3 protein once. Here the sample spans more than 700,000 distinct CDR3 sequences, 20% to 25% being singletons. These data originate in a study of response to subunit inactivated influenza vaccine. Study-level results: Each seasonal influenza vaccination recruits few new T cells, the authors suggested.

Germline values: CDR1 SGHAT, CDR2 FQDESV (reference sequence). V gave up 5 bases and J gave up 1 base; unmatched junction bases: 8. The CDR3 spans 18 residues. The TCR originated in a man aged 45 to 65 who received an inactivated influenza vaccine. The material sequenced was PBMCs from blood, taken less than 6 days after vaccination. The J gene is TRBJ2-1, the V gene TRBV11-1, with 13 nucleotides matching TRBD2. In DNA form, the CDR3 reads TGTGCCAGCAGCCATTGGACTAGCGGGAGTTGGTCCTACAATGAGCAGTTCTTC. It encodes CASSHWTSGSWSYNEQFF.